The clone carrying this T cell receptor beta chain appeared a single time. The CDR3 contains 11 residues. V was pared by 4 bases and J by 3 bases, with 4 bases between. Germline values: CDR1 MNHNS, CDR2 SASEGT. TCRdb called the RT-PCR reads again in MiXCR, with one record for every CDR3 protein. The table has some 20,000 distinct CDR3 sequences, roughly 75% seen once. These data belong to a study of yellow fever vaccine responses in identical twins. The chain joins TRBV6-1 to TRBJ2-7; D call uncertain. The sample was T cells from blood (PBMCs), unsorted or a sorted subset (not recorded which), taken before or after yellow fever vaccination (not recorded which). The source is a woman in her late teens or twenties who received the yellow fever vaccine. CDR3 sequence reads: CASSGIYEQYF. DNA of the CDR3: TGTGCCAGCAGTGGTATCTACGAGCAGTACTTC.